The clone carrying this TCR beta chain has a count of ten or more. Its antigen is not known. Libraries of TCR beta came from quantitative 5'-RACE with molecular barcodes. In TCRdb, the 5' RACE reads were re-called with MiXCR into one record per CDR3 protein. Of roughly 48,000 distinct CDR3 sequences listed, 7.4% were seen once; the top ten hold roughly 8.1%. The data were obtained in a study of CD8 T cells in ankylosing spondylitis. Study observations and caveats: A TCR beta motif of eight or nine highly homologous variants seemed to mark ankylosing spondylitis blood. Enrichment of disease-linked clones was reportedly significant in matched ankylosing spondylitis synovial fluid. Disease-linked clones displayed a CD8+ phenotype and appeared relatively rarely in peripheral blood.

The material sequenced was blood, either unsorted or a sorted T cell fraction (not recorded which). This clonotype was obtained from a female donor with ankylosing spondylitis or in good health (not recorded which).

This CDR3 reads CASSMTNYGYTF. Written as DNA, the CDR3 is TGTGCCAGCAGTATGACGAACTATGGCTACACCTTC. V and J are TRBV6-1 and TRBJ1-2, with D unclear. CDR3 length: 12 residues. From germline, CDR1 is MNHNS and CDR2 SASEGT. V dropped 5 bases and J dropped 2 bases, with 6 bases sitting between them.